Below, one T cell receptor beta chain is given with its context. As originally analysed: Nucleated cell number was recorded as an estimate derived from reference gene primer amplification. Clones were sequenced by immunoSEQ multiplex PCR, and TCRdb holds only the in-frame ones, with some missing. The V and J calls and clone size come from that table; D and trimming were worked out from the DNA. This table holds 70,000 or so clones, 90% found once. CDR3 length: 14 residues. The junction had 4 bases not matched to a gene; V was cut back by 8 bases and J by 1 base. Germline CDR1 and CDR2: LNHDA and SQIVND (reference sequence). The sample is drawn from a study of blood T cell repertoires in COVID-19. Study context: The United States, Italy and Spain were the sources of the acute and convalescent COVID-19 samples.

This clonotype originated in a woman aged 80 or over with active COVID-19. The source material was peripheral blood. The chain recombines TRBV19 with TRBJ2-4; TRBD2 matches at 8 bases. DNA of the CDR3: TGTGCCAGTGCAGCGGGGGAGGCCAAAAACATTCAGTACTTC. Its translation is CASAAGEAKNIQYF.